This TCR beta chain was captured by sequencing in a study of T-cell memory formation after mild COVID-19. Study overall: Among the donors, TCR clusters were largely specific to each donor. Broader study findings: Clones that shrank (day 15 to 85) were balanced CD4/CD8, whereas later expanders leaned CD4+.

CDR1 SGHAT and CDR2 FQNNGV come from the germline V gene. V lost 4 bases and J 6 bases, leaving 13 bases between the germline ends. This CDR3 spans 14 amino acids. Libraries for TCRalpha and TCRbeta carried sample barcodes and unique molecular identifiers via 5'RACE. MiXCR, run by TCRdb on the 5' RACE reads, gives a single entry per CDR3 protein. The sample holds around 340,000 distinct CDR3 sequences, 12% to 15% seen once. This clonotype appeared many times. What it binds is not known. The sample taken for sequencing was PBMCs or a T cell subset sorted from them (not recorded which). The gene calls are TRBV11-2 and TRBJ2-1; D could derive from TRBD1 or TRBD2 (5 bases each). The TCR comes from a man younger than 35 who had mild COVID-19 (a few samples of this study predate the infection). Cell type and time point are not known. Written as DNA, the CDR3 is TGTGCCAGCAGCTCGCCCGGGACCTCCAATGAGCAGTTCTTC. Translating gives CASSSPGTSNEQFF.